Described below is a single T cell receptor beta chain sequence and its context. Its antigen is unknown. This PCR relied on a set of 60 Vbeta primers and 13 Jbeta primers. TCRdb keeps only in-frame clones here, not all; method: immunoSEQ multiplex PCR. The sample lists fewer than 95,000 clones, 85% occurring once. The V and J ends lost 5 bases and 5 bases respectively, with 15 bases between them. The CDR3 covers 14 residues. Per germline, CDR1 MNHEY and CDR2 SVGAGI. This sample is part of a study of cytomegalovirus exposure and HLA in healthy donors. Whole-study results and caveats: There were 150 or so TCR beta chains listed as cytomegalovirus-associated. Excluded: some indistinguishable V segments such as TRBV6-2 and TRBV6-3.

The sequencing input was PBMCs. V gene TRBV6-5 combines with J gene TRBJ1-1, with D tentatively TRBD1 (5 bases). The TCR originated in a man between 40 and 49 years old in good health and CMV-seropositive. Here the CDR3 reads CASSEVSRVTEAFF. As DNA, the CDR3 is TGTGCCAGCAGTGAAGTCTCCAGGGTTACTGAAGCTTTCTTT.